This is a list of T cell receptor beta chains from one sample in a study of graft-versus-host responses after intestinal transplantation. The antigens these receptors bind are not known. Measured with immunoSEQ multiplex PCR; TCRdb has only the in-frame clones, and not every one. The sample shows 93,000 or so clones, 93% of them seen only once. The sample here was unstimulated CD8+ T cells sorted from spleen or lymph node cells, taken before intestinal transplant. These receptor sequences come from a human donor who received an intestinal transplant. The CDR3 runs from the conserved cysteine through the conserved F or W. Each record gives: J gene, D gene, V gene, clone size, CDR3 DNA, CDR3 protein. D genes are given only for firm matches. Not all rows give a size; the values are once, few, many and, for expanded clones, a class.

j_gene: TRBJ2-1; d_gene: TRBD2; v_gene: TRBV30; abundance: -; CDR3nt: TGTGCCTGGAGTGTACAGGTTAGCGGGAGCTCCTACAATGAGCAGTTCTTC; CDR3aa: CAWSVQVSGSSYNEQFF
j_gene: TRBJ2-2; d_gene: TRBD2; v_gene: TRBV5-6; abundance: -; CDR3nt: TGTGCCAGCAGCTTGGAACTAGCGTTGGGGGGGGAGCTGTTTTTT; CDR3aa: CASSLELALGGELFF
j_gene: TRBJ1-4; d_gene: TRBD1; v_gene: TRBV11-2; abundance: -; CDR3nt: TGTGCCAGCAGCCAAACGCCAGGGGGCCCGGAAGATGAAAAACTGTTTTTT; CDR3aa: CASSQTPGGPEDEKLFF
j_gene: TRBJ1-1; d_gene: -; v_gene: TRBV7-9; abundance: -; CDR3nt: TGTGCCAGCAGGCTCGATACAGGGAGGGGCACTGAAGCTTTCTTT; CDR3aa: CASRLDTGRGTEAFF
j_gene: TRBJ1-6; d_gene: TRBD1; v_gene: TRBV6-1; abundance: -; CDR3nt: TGTGCCAGCAGTGGGGAACAGGGGGCGCAGGAATCACCCCTCCACTTT; CDR3aa: CASSGEQGAQESPLHF
j_gene: TRBJ2-7; d_gene: -; v_gene: TRBV27; abundance: -; CDR3nt: TGTGCCAGCAGTTTGGTCAGCCTCTACGAGGAGCAGTACTTC; CDR3aa: CASSLVSLYEEQYF
j_gene: TRBJ1-2; d_gene: TRBD1; v_gene: TRBV7-9; abundance: -; CDR3nt: TGTGCCAGCAGCTACTTACCGGGACAGGGGTCTTCGGCTAACTATGGCTACACCTTC; CDR3aa: CASSYLPGQGSSANYGYTF
j_gene: TRBJ2-2; d_gene: -; v_gene: TRBV5-6; abundance: once; CDR3nt: TGTGCCAGCAGCTTTGACAAATACGGGACGGAGAACACCGGGGAGCTGTTTTTT; CDR3aa: CASSFDKYGTENTGELFF
j_gene: TRBJ2-5; d_gene: TRBD2; v_gene: TRBV11-3; abundance: -; CDR3nt: TGTGCCAGCAGCCCCCCCCTAGCGGGGGCCCAAGAGACCCAGTACTTC; CDR3aa: CASSPPLAGAQETQYF
j_gene: TRBJ2-3; d_gene: -; v_gene: TRBV5-1; abundance: -; CDR3nt: TGCGCCAGCAGCTTGGAGCAGGGGACCACAGATACGCAGTATTTT; CDR3aa: CASSLEQGTTDTQYF
j_gene: TRBJ2-1; d_gene: TRBD2; v_gene: TRBV6-1; abundance: -; CDR3nt: TGTGCCAGCAGTGAGACCGACCTAGCGGGGGGGCCCCACAATGAGCAGTTCTTC; CDR3aa: CASSETDLAGGPHNEQFF
j_gene: TRBJ1-2; d_gene: TRBD1; v_gene: TRBV2; abundance: -; CDR3nt: TGTGCCAGCAAGTGGCCCAAACCCAAAACAGGGGGCTATGGCTACACCTTC; CDR3aa: CASKWPKPKTGGYGYTF
j_gene: TRBJ2-7; d_gene: -; v_gene: TRBV6-4; abundance: -; CDR3nt: TGTGCCAGCCCTTTTAGTACAGGGTACTTC; CDR3aa: CASPFSTGYF
j_gene: TRBJ2-7; d_gene: -; v_gene: TRBV29-1; abundance: -; CDR3nt: TGCAGCGTTGTAGAGGGTTCCTACGAGCAGTACTTC; CDR3aa: CSVVEGSYEQYF
j_gene: TRBJ2-5; d_gene: -; v_gene: TRBV6-5; abundance: once; CDR3nt: TGTGCCAGCAGTTACTCAGGGGGGGCCGGGGAGACCCAGTACTTC; CDR3aa: CASSYSGGAGETQYF
j_gene: TRBJ1-2; d_gene: -; v_gene: TRBV14; abundance: -; CDR3nt: TGTGCCAGCAGCCAAGGAGGGGGATTGAGGGGCTACACCTTC; CDR3aa: CASSQGGGLRGYTF
j_gene: TRBJ2-7; d_gene: -; v_gene: TRBV19; abundance: once; CDR3nt: TGTGCCAGTAGTACAGCACACTCCTACGAGCAGTACTTC; CDR3aa: CASSTAHSYEQYF
j_gene: TRBJ2-1; d_gene: -; v_gene: TRBV2; abundance: -; CDR3nt: TGTGCCAGCGCCGGGCATCCGGTGGATGAGCAGTTCTTC; CDR3aa: CASAGHPVDEQFF
j_gene: TRBJ1-2; d_gene: -; v_gene: TRBV6-1; abundance: -; CDR3nt: TGTGCCAGCCGGGTAGATCCTAACTATGGCTACACCTTC; CDR3aa: CASRVDPNYGYTF
j_gene: TRBJ2-1; d_gene: TRBD2; v_gene: TRBV5-4; abundance: -; CDR3nt: TGTGCCAGCAGCTTTTGGGAGCGGGGGGGCAGGGGTGAGCAGTTCTTC; CDR3aa: CASSFWERGGRGEQFF
j_gene: TRBJ2-5; d_gene: TRBD1; v_gene: TRBV29-1; abundance: -; CDR3nt: TGCAGCGTTGTGGCGTGGCCGGACAGGGCGTCGGAAGAGACCCAGTACTTC; CDR3aa: CSVVAWPDRASEETQYF
j_gene: TRBJ1-1; d_gene: TRBD1; v_gene: TRBV4-1; abundance: once; CDR3nt: TGCGCCAGCAGCCCGCGGGACAGTATGAACACTGAAGCTTTCTTT; CDR3aa: CASSPRDSMNTEAFF
j_gene: TRBJ2-7; d_gene: -; v_gene: TRBV4-1; abundance: -; CDR3nt: TGTGCCAGCAGCCAAGATCAAGGCGGGGGCGCGGACGAGCAGTACTTC; CDR3aa: CASSQDQGGGADEQYF
j_gene: TRBJ2-1; d_gene: -; v_gene: TRBV9; abundance: -; CDR3nt: TGTGCCAGCACCCCTGGCCCCTCCTACAATGAGCAGTTCTTC; CDR3aa: CASTPGPSYNEQFF
j_gene: TRBJ2-3; d_gene: -; v_gene: TRBV2; abundance: -; CDR3nt: TGTGCCAGTACAGGAGCGACAGATACGCAGTATTTT; CDR3aa: CASTGATDTQYF
j_gene: TRBJ2-7; d_gene: -; v_gene: TRBV6-5; abundance: -; CDR3nt: TGTGCCAGCAGTGAGATCTACGAGCAGTACTTC; CDR3aa: CASSEIYEQYF
j_gene: TRBJ1-2; d_gene: -; v_gene: TRBV19; abundance: -; CDR3nt: TGTGCCAGTAGTAGACCAGGGGTATCGAACTATGGCTACACCTTC; CDR3aa: CASSRPGVSNYGYTF
j_gene: TRBJ2-2; d_gene: -; v_gene: TRBV7-9; abundance: -; CDR3nt: TGTGCCAGCAGCTTAGCGGGTAGGGCGAACACCGGGGAGCTGTTTTTT; CDR3aa: CASSLAGRANTGELFF
j_gene: TRBJ1-2; d_gene: -; v_gene: TRBV27; abundance: once; CDR3nt: TGTGCCAGCAGCCCGTCCGGGACACCTTTCCAAGGCTACACCTTC; CDR3aa: CASSPSGTPFQGYTF
j_gene: TRBJ2-7; d_gene: TRBD1; v_gene: TRBV10-2; abundance: -; CDR3nt: TGCGCCAGCAGTGAGTGGGGACAGGGTAACGAGCAGTACTTC; CDR3aa: CASSEWGQGNEQYF
j_gene: TRBJ2-5; d_gene: TRBD1; v_gene: TRBV10-2; abundance: -; CDR3nt: TGCGCCAGTCGACAGGGCTTACAAGAGACCCAGTACTTC; CDR3aa: CASRQGLQETQYF
j_gene: TRBJ2-2; d_gene: -; v_gene: TRBV5-5; abundance: -; CDR3nt: TGTGCCAGCAGCTTGGGAAATTATATGGGGGAGCTGTTTTTT; CDR3aa: CASSLGNYMGELFF
j_gene: TRBJ2-6; d_gene: -; v_gene: TRBV7-9; abundance: -; CDR3nt: TGTGCCAGCAGCCGTCCCTTTCCGGACGGGGCCAACGTCCTGACTTTC; CDR3aa: CASSRPFPDGANVLTF
j_gene: TRBJ2-7; d_gene: -; v_gene: TRBV2; abundance: -; CDR3nt: TGTGCCAGCACCCTAGGCGGGCAGCCCTACGAGCAGTACTTC; CDR3aa: CASTLGGQPYEQYF
j_gene: TRBJ1-1; d_gene: TRBD1; v_gene: TRBV27; abundance: -; CDR3nt: TGTGCCAGCAGTTCCGGGACAGGGTGGGACACTGAAGCTTTCTTT; CDR3aa: CASSSGTGWDTEAFF
j_gene: TRBJ1-1; d_gene: -; v_gene: TRBV7-9; abundance: -; CDR3nt: TGTGCCAGCAGCCATTCCTTCACCCCCGCGAACACTGAAGCTTTCTTT; CDR3aa: CASSHSFTPANTEAFF
j_gene: TRBJ1-1; d_gene: -; v_gene: TRBV5-1; abundance: once; CDR3nt: TGCGCCAGCAGCTTGGAGGCAGGGGTTCCTGAAGCTTTCTTT; CDR3aa: CASSLEAGVPEAFF
j_gene: TRBJ2-2; d_gene: -; v_gene: TRBV5-4; abundance: -; CDR3nt: TGTGCCAGCAACGCCCAGGACAGCCACACCGGGGAGCTGTTTTTT; CDR3aa: CASNAQDSHTGELFF
j_gene: TRBJ2-5; d_gene: -; v_gene: TRBV6-1; abundance: -; CDR3nt: TGTGCCAGCAGCCCCCTGGGAGGAGAAGAGACCCAGTACTTC; CDR3aa: CASSPLGGEETQYF
j_gene: TRBJ1-2; d_gene: TRBD1; v_gene: TRBV11-3; abundance: -; CDR3nt: TGTGCCAGCAGCTTAAGCCGGGACAGGGGGCCCTTGGACTATGGCTACACCTTC; CDR3aa: CASSLSRDRGPLDYGYTF
j_gene: TRBJ2-1; d_gene: -; v_gene: TRBV2; abundance: -; CDR3nt: TGTGCCAGCAGAGGCTCCTACAATGAGCAGTTCTTC; CDR3aa: CASRGSYNEQFF
j_gene: TRBJ1-1; d_gene: -; v_gene: TRBV4-1; abundance: -; CDR3nt: TGCGCCAGCAGCCAAGATCCAGGGAACACTGAAGCTTTCTTT; CDR3aa: CASSQDPGNTEAFF